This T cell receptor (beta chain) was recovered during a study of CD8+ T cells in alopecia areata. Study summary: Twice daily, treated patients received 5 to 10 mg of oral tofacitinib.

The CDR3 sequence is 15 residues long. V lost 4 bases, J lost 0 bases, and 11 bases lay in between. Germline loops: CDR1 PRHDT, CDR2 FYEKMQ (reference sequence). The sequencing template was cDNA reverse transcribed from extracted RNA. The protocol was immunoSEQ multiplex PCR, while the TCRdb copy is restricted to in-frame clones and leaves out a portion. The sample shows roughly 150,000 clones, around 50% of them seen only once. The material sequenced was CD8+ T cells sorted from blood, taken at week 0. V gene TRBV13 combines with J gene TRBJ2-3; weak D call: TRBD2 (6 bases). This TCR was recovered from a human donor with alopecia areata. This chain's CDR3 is CASSSRGDSTDTQYF. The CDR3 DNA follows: TGTGCCAGCAGCTCGCGGGGCGATAGCACAGATACGCAGTATTTT. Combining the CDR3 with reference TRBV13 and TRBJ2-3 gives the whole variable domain AAGVIQSPRHLIKEKRETATLKCYPIPRHDTVYWYQQGPGQDPQFLISFYEKMQSDKGSIPDRFSAQQFSDYHSELNMSSLELGDSALYFCASSSRGDSTDTQYFGPGTRLTVL.